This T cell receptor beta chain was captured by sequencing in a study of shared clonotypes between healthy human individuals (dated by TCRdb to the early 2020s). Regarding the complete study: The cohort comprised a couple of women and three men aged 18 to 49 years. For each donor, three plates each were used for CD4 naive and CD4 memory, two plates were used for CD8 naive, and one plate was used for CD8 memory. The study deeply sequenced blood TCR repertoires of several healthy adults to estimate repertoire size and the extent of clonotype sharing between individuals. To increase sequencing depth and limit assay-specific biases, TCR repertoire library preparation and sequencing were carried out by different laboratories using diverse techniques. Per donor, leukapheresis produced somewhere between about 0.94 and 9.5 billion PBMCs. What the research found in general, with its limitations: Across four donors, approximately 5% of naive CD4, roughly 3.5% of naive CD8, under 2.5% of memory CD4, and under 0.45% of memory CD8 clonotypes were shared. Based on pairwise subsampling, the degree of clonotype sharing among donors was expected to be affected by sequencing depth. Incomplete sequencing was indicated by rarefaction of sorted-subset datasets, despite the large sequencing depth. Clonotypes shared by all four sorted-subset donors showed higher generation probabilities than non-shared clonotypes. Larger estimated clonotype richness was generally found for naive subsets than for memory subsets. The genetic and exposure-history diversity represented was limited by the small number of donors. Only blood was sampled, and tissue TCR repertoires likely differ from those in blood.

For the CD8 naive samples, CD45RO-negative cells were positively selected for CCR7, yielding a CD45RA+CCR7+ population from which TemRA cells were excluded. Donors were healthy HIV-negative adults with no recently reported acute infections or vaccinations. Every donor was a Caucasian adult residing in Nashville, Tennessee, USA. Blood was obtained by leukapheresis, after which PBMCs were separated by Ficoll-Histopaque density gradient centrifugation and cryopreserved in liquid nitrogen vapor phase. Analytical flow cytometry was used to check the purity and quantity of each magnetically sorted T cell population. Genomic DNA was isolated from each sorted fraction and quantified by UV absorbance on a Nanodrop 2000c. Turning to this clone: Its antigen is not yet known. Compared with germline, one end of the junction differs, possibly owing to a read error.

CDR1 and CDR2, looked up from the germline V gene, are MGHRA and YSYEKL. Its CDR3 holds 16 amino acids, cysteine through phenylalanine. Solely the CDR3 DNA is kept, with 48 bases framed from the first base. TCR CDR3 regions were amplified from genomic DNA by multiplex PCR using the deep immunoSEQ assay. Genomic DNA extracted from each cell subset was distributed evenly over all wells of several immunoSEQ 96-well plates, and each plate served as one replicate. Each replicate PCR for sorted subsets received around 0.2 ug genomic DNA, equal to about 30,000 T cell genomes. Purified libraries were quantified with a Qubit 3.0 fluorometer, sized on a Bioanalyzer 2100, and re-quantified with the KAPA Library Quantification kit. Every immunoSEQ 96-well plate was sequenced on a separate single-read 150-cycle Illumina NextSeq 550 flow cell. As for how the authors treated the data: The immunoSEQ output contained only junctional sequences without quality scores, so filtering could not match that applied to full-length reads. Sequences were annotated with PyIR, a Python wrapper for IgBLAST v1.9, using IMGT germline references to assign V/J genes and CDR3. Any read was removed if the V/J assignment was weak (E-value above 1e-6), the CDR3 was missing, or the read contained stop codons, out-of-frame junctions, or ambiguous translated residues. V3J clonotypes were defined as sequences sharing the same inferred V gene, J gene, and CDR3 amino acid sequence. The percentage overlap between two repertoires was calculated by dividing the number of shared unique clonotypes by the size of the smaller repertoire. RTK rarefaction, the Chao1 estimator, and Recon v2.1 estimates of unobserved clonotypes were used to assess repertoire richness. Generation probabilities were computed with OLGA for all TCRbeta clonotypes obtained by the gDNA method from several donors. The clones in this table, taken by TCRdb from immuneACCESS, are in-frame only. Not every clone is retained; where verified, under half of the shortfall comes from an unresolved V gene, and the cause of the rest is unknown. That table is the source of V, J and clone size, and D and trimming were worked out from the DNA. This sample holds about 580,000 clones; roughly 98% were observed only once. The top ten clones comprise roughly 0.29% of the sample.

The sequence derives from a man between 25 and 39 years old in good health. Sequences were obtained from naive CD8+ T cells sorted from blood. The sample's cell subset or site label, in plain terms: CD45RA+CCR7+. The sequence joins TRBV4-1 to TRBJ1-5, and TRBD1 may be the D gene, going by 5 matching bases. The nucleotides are TGCGCCAGCAGTCAAGAGCCCGACAGCCTCCGGCAGCCCCAGCATTTT. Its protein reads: CASSQEPDSLRQPQHF.